The 8 T cell receptor beta chains listed next were all sequenced from one sample in a study of cytomegalovirus exposure and HLA in healthy donors. It was with 60 Vbeta and 13 Jbeta primers that the PCR ran. Assay used: immunoSEQ multiplex PCR; TCRdb lists only in-frame clones, some missing. The sample carries about 110,000 clones, 76% recorded once. Sequenced: PBMCs. These receptors originate from a woman between 45 and 65 years old in good health and CMV-seropositive.

V usage is TRBV7-9 and J usage is TRBJ2-1, with D maybe TRBD2 (7 bases). Germline loops: CDR1 SEHNR, CDR2 FQNEAQ (reference sequence). V was clipped by 1 base and J by 3 bases, with 13 bases between them. The CDR3 sequence is 16 residues long. The CDR3 reads CASSLGGGRVYNEQFF. The CDR3 nucleotides read TGTGCCAGCAGCTTAGGGGGGGGGCGGGTCTACAATGAGCAGTTCTTC.

The V call is TRBV7-3, the J call TRBJ2-5, with 8 bases that match TRBD2. Unmatched junction bases numbered 6, after V lost 5 bases and J lost 1 base. This CDR3 has 15 residues. CDR1 and CDR2 (germline): SGHTA, FQGTGA. The CDR3 reads CASSALAGPQETQYF. In DNA, the CDR3 is TGTGCCAGCAGCGCCTTAGCGGGACCCCAAGAGACCCAGTACTTC.

CDR3 nucleotide sequence: TGTGCCAGCCAGAGCGGCAGCTCCTACGAGCAGTACTTC. The encoded protein is CASQSGSSYEQYF. The chain links TRBV19 to TRBJ2-7, with D perhaps TRBD2 (5 bases). Trimming took off 9 bases at V and 0 bases at J, with 12 bases between the two ends. The CDR3 loop spans 13 amino acids. Germline V gene sequence: CDR1 LNHDA, CDR2 SQIVND (reference sequence).

The chain employs TRBV2 and TRBJ1-3, with D uncertain. Germline-derived CDR1 and CDR2 are SNHLY and FYNNEI. CDR3 length equals 14 residues. With 3 bases removed from V and 0 bases from J, the gap between germline ends came to 6 bases. The CDR3 DNA reads TGTGCCAGCAGTGAGCGGGGCTCTGGAAACACCATATATTTT. Amino acids: CASSERGSGNTIYF.

V and J are TRBV29-1 and TRBJ2-7, with 7 bases identical to TRBD2. The CDR3 runs 15 residues. V lost 2 bases to trimming and J lost 1 base; unmatched junction nucleotides: 8. Germline loops: CDR1 SQVTM, CDR2 ANQGSEA. The CDR3 DNA reads TGCAGCGTTGAAAAAGGGAGGGCAGAATCCTACGAGCAGTACTTC. Its protein is CSVEKGRAESYEQYF.

The CDR3 here is CASSAPQGAREETQYF. CDR3 bases: TGTGCCAGCAGCGCCCCACAGGGGGCGCGTGAAGAGACCCAGTACTTC. The genes are TRBV11-2 and TRBJ2-5; TRBD1 matches at 9 bases. The CDR3 extends over 16 amino acids. With V trimmed by 5 bases and J by 3 bases, 10 bases remained unmatched. The V gene's germline CDR1 is SGHAT and CDR2 FQNNGV.

This sequence joins TRBV9 and TRBJ1-1; a weak D match, TRBD1 (5 bases). This CDR3 has 16 amino acids. V dropped 0 bases and J dropped 3 bases, with 15 bases sitting between them. The germline V gene encodes CDR1 SGDLS and CDR2 YYNGEE. CDR3: CASSVAGAGKDTEAFF. CDR3 in DNA: TGTGCCAGCAGCGTAGCTGGGGCGGGGAAGGACACTGAAGCTTTCTTT.

This chain connects TRBV6-1 to TRBJ2-4; 10 nucleotides match TRBD1. CDR3 length: 16 amino acids. The junction had 9 bases not matched to a gene; V was cut back by 4 bases and J by 6 bases. Germline CDR1 reads MNHNS; CDR2 reads SASEGT. The CDR3 loop reads CASSGTGGGGVNIQYF. The CDR3 coding sequence is TGTGCCAGCAGTGGGACAGGGGGAGGAGGTGTAAACATTCAGTACTTC.